This is a list of T cell receptor beta chains from one sample in a study of cytomegalovirus exposure and HLA in healthy donors. Some clones are missing from TCRdb's copy, which holds only in-frame ones; the method was immunoSEQ multiplex PCR. Seen here are 150,000 to 200,000 clones, about four fifths observed once, and the top ten hold less than 2.5%. Sequencing was carried out using PBMCs. These receptors were obtained from a woman aged 50 to 65 in good health and CMV-seronegative. Each CDR3 is given with its conserved first and last residue. The D gene is left open where the match is weak. The size of a clone is reported for some rows only, either as once, few or many, or as a class for expanded clones.

V gene,J gene,D gene,clone size,CDR3 protein,CDR3 DNA
TRBV29-1,TRBJ1-3,-,once,CSVVSSGNTIYF,TGCAGCGTTGTCAGCTCTGGAAACACCATATATTTT
TRBV9,TRBJ2-7,-,few,CASSVELSSYEQYF,TGTGCCAGCAGCGTAGAACTGAGCTCCTACGAGCAGTACTTC
TRBV11-3,TRBJ2-1,-,-,CASSLQGRGEQFF,TGTGCCAGCAGCTTACAGGGGAGGGGTGAGCAGTTCTTC
TRBV29-1,TRBJ1-1,-,-,CSVETARGAFF,TGCAGCGTTGAAACGGCCCGCGGAGCTTTCTTT
TRBV5-8,TRBJ1-4,TRBD1,-,CASSSNRGRNEKLFF,TGTGCCAGCAGCTCGAACAGGGGGCGAAATGAAAAACTGTTTTTT
TRBV27,TRBJ1-1,-,-,CASSLLQTNTEAFF,TGTGCCAGCAGTTTATTACAGACGAACACTGAAGCTTTCTTT
TRBV14,TRBJ1-2,-,-,CASSHGQYGYTF,TGTGCCAGCAGCCATGGGCAGTATGGCTACACCTTC
TRBV15,TRBJ2-1,-,few,CATSRDAAGMNEQFF,TGTGCCACCAGCAGAGACGCGGCAGGGATGAATGAGCAGTTCTTC
TRBV7-2,TRBJ1-6,-,-,CASSLNMYSPLHF,TGTGCCAGCAGCTTAAACATGTACTCACCCCTCCACTTT
TRBV9,TRBJ1-4,TRBD1,-,CASSVGQGIGNEKLFF,TGTGCCAGCAGCGTAGGACAGGGGATCGGGAATGAAAAACTGTTTTTT
TRBV5-1,TRBJ2-1,TRBD1,-,CASSLSGGNEQFF,TGCGCCAGCAGCTTGTCAGGGGGCAATGAGCAGTTCTTC
TRBV28,TRBJ1-2,TRBD1,-,CASSDRGANYGYTF,TGTGCCAGCAGTGACAGGGGAGCTAACTATGGCTACACCTTC
TRBV7-9,TRBJ2-1,TRBD1,-,CASSSGLGQGDEQFF,TGTGCCAGCAGCTCCGGCCTTGGCCAGGGGGATGAGCAGTTCTTC
TRBV7-9,TRBJ1-3,-,-,CSSSSRRKESSGNTIYF,TGTTCCAGCAGCTCCAGGAGGAAAGAGAGCTCTGGAAACACCATATATTTT
TRBV6-5,TRBJ1-6,TRBD1,-,CASNHARGQSSPLHF,TGTGCCAGCAACCACGCCAGGGGGCAGAGTTCACCCCTCCACTTT
TRBV7-2,TRBJ1-6,-,-,CASRGGSYNSPLHF,TGTGCCAGCAGGGGGGGCTCCTATAATTCACCCCTCCACTTT
TRBV5-1,TRBJ2-5,TRBD1,-,CASSTRTGTQETQYF,TGCGCCAGCAGCACCCGGACAGGGACGCAAGAGACCCAGTACTTC
TRBV6-5,TRBJ2-7,-,-,CASSPHLAALWQYF,TGTGCCAGCAGTCCACACCTGGCTGCTCTCTGGCAGTACTTC
TRBV6-5,TRBJ2-7,TRBD1,-,CASSLTGGSYEQYF,TGTGCCAGCAGTCTCACAGGGGGTTCCTACGAGCAGTACTTC
TRBV5-1,TRBJ2-1,-,-,CASSLVQREQFF,TGCGCCAGCAGCTTGGTCCAGCGGGAGCAGTTCTTC
TRBV19,TRBJ1-4,TRBD1,-,CASSLGQEFTTNEKLFF,TGTGCCAGTAGTCTTGGACAGGAGTTCACAACTAATGAAAAACTGTTTTTT
TRBV6-5,TRBJ2-5,-,-,CASSYLGARETQYF,TGTGCCAGCAGTTACCTGGGGGCGCGGGAGACCCAGTACTTC
TRBV6-1,TRBJ1-1,-,few,CASRTGGVWTEAFF,TGTGCCAGCCGAACCGGAGGGGTGTGGACTGAAGCTTTCTTT
TRBV4-3,TRBJ1-4,TRBD1,once,CASSLTPTGARATNEKLFF,TGCGCCAGCAGCCTGACCCCGACAGGGGCGCGGGCAACTAATGAAAAACTGTTTTTT
TRBV27,TRBJ2-7,-,-,CASSESGPPYEQYF,TGTGCCAGCAGCGAGAGCGGGCCCCCCTACGAGCAGTACTTC
TRBV11-2,TRBJ2-3,TRBD2,-,CASRIAGGPGTQYF,TGTGCCAGCAGGATAGCGGGAGGGCCTGGTACGCAGTATTTT
TRBV4-3,TRBJ2-7,-,once,CASSQEQNVRVGEQYF,TGCGCCAGCAGCCAAGAACAAAACGTGCGGGTAGGCGAGCAGTACTTC
TRBV7-9,TRBJ2-4,TRBD1,-,CASSLGDRDLDIQYF,TGTGCCAGCAGCTTAGGAGACAGGGATCTGGACATTCAGTACTTC
TRBV28,TRBJ2-7,-,once,CASSLESGAGGPYEQYF,TGTGCCAGCAGTTTAGAGAGCGGGGCAGGGGGCCCCTACGAGCAGTACTTC
TRBV19,TRBJ1-1,TRBD1,-,CATRGQGHPGTEAFF,TGTGCCACCAGGGGGCAGGGCCACCCGGGCACTGAAGCTTTCTTT
TRBV28,TRBJ2-5,TRBD2,-,CASSLLGSGSRVGEQYF,TGTGCCAGCAGTTTATTGGGTAGCGGGAGTAGGGTCGGAGAGCAGTACTTC
TRBV5-1,TRBJ1-1,-,-,CASRSQGGDTEAFF,TGCGCCAGCAGATCCCAGGGAGGGGACACTGAAGCTTTCTTT
TRBV5-1,TRBJ2-5,-,-,CASSLLQELQETQYF,TGCGCCAGCAGCTTGCTTCAGGAACTTCAAGAGACCCAGTACTTC
TRBV19,TRBJ1-1,-,once,CASSIDGRGTEAFF,TGTGCCAGTAGTATAGATGGACGGGGCACTGAAGCTTTCTTT
TRBV5-1,TRBJ1-1,-,-,CASSWNRDNTEAFF,TGCGCCAGCAGCTGGAACAGGGACAACACTGAAGCTTTCTTT
TRBV4-3,TRBJ2-1,TRBD2,-,CASSQEYGTSGVYNEQFF,TGCGCCAGCAGCCAAGAATATGGAACTAGCGGGGTTTACAATGAGCAGTTCTTC
TRBV18,TRBJ2-2,TRBD1,-,CASSPPKSLGTGLNTGELFF,TGTGCCAGCTCACCACCGAAAAGTTTAGGGACAGGCCTCAACACCGGGGAGCTGTTTTTT
TRBV7-2,TRBJ2-3,TRBD2,-,CASSSGGIGTDTQYF,TGTGCCAGCAGCTCGGGGGGAATAGGCACAGATACGCAGTATTTT
TRBV4-1,TRBJ2-7,-,-,CASSQPSGGYYEQYF,TGCGCCAGCAGCCAGCCCAGCGGAGGGTACTACGAGCAGTACTTC
TRBV25-1,TRBJ1-3,-,-,CASSGKRGLGGNTIYF,TGTGCCAGCAGTGGAAAGAGAGGATTAGGCGGAAACACCATATATTTT
TRBV5-5,TRBJ2-1,-,-,CASSLVGGEQFF,TGTGCCAGCAGCTTGGTGGGGGGTGAGCAGTTCTTC
TRBV19,TRBJ2-7,-,-,CASSPDMQVPGYEQYF,TGTGCCAGTAGTCCAGACATGCAGGTACCTGGCTACGAGCAGTACTTC
TRBV5-1,TRBJ2-1,-,-,CASSPQADFVGNEQFF,TGCGCCAGCAGCCCCCAGGCGGACTTCGTTGGCAATGAGCAGTTCTTC
TRBV9,TRBJ2-3,TRBD2,-,CASSQRGERRTDTQYF,TGTGCCAGCAGCCAGCGGGGGGAGCGGCGGACAGATACGCAGTATTTT
TRBV4-3,TRBJ1-1,-,once,CASSHLLDGDKRDTEAFF,TGCGCCAGCAGCCACCTACTTGATGGGGACAAGAGGGACACTGAAGCTTTCTTT
TRBV7-9,TRBJ1-2,-,few,CASSLDRVGYGYTF,TGTGCCAGCAGCTTAGACAGGGTGGGCTATGGCTACACCTTC
TRBV10-3,TRBJ1-5,-,few,CAISDPREVVGNQPQHF,TGTGCCATCAGTGACCCCCGGGAAGTGGTGGGCAATCAGCCCCAGCATTTT
TRBV28,TRBJ2-5,TRBD2,-,CASRSVAGGLETQYF,TGTGCCAGCAGGTCCGTAGCGGGGGGGTTGGAGACCCAGTACTTC
TRBV7-9,TRBJ2-6,-,-,CASSLVKGDNVLTF,TGTGCCAGCAGCTTAGTCAAGGGAGACAACGTCCTGACTTTC
TRBV18,TRBJ1-1,-,-,CASSTRDKAFF,TGTGCCAGCTCAACCCGGGACAAAGCTTTCTTT
TRBV10-1,TRBJ1-4,TRBD1,-,CASSEGTGLSEKLFF,TGCGCCAGCAGTGAGGGGACAGGGCTGTCTGAAAAACTGTTTTTT
TRBV19,TRBJ2-3,-,once,CATLDLHTQYF,TGTGCCACCTTAGACTTGCATACGCAGTATTTT
TRBV28,TRBJ1-2,-,-,CASRGGGDLYGYTF,TGTGCCAGCAGGGGTGGAGGGGACCTCTATGGCTACACCTTC
TRBV6-5,TRBJ2-2,TRBD1,once,CATRRTGGTGELFF,TGTGCCACCCGACGGACAGGGGGGACCGGGGAGCTGTTTTTT
TRBV5-6,TRBJ2-5,TRBD1,few,CASSTPGTGGLETQYF,TGTGCCAGCAGCACACCAGGGACAGGGGGACTGGAGACCCAGTACTTC
TRBV6-1,TRBJ2-3,TRBD2,-,CASRIAGGGTDTQYF,TGTGCCAGCAGGATAGCGGGAGGTGGCACAGATACGCAGTATTTT
TRBV19,TRBJ1-2,-,-,CASSISDGNYGYTF,TGTGCCAGTAGTATAAGCGACGGAAACTATGGCTACACCTTC
TRBV29-1,TRBJ2-3,TRBD2,few,CSVKAGGGTDTQYF,TGCAGCGTAAAAGCGGGAGGGGGCACAGATACGCAGTATTTT